Below, one T cell receptor beta chain is given with its context. This record comes from a study of blood T cell repertoires in COVID-19. About the research overall: The samples span acute and convalescent COVID-19 from the United States, Italy and Spain.

The Seattle site enrolled patients during active infection and followed them longitudinally. In the authors' workflow: Nucleated cell counts were estimated from reference gene primer amplification. Using immunoSEQ multiplex PCR, the repertoire was profiled, and TCRdb retains in-frame clones only, with some absent. D and trimming were read from the DNA, whereas the V and J calls and clone size are those reported in that table. The sample consists of a few hundred thousand clones, around 90% of them appearing once. This TCR came from a woman in her 70s with COVID-19, enrolled during active disease. Sequenced: peripheral blood.

This chain's CDR3 is CASSPHDRRDTGELFF. The CDR3 DNA is TGTGCCAGCAGCCCCCATGACAGGCGGGACACCGGGGAGCTGTTTTTT. V usage is TRBV9 and J usage is TRBJ2-2; possibly TRBD1 for D (6 bases). The CDR3 consists of 16 residues. Trimming shortened V by 4 bases and J by 3 bases, and 16 bases separated the two germline ends. Looked up from germline, CDR1 is SGDLS and CDR2 is YYNGEE.